These 11 T cell receptor beta chains share one sample of origin, sequenced in a study of beta chain features in type 1 diabetes. The investigators reverse transcribed all of the isolated RNA, so they sequenced expressed TCRB transcripts. Assay: immunoSEQ multiplex PCR; the TCRdb copy retains only in-frame clones and omits some. The table includes under 400,000 clones, 20% detected once. The specimen was naive CD4+ T cells from blood. All receptors come from a woman aged 18 to 35 in good health.

This sequence joins TRBV6-5 and TRBJ2-7; D is uncertain. There are 13 residues in the CDR3. Deletions cut 2 bases from V and 3 bases from J, with 8 bases between. Germline V gene lookup returns CDR1 MNHEY and CDR2 SVGAGI. CDR3 sequence reads: CASSYNSHYEQYF. The CDR3 nucleotides read TGTGCCAGCAGTTACAACAGTCACTACGAGCAGTACTTC.

The chain carries TRBV7-2 and TRBJ2-3, with D maybe TRBD2 (6 bases). Trimming stripped 7 bases from V and 7 bases from J, with 21 bases between. From germline, CDR1 is SGHTA and CDR2 FQGNSA. The length of the CDR3 is 15 residues. CDR3 bases: TGTGCCAGCACCCCCTTGGGCGGGGACCCGAATACGCAGTATTTT. Translating it yields CASTPLGGDPNTQYF.

This clone was counted a few times. In nucleotides, the CDR3 is TGTGCTAGTGGTTGGAGTGCGGGTGAAAAACTGTTTTTT. This encodes CASGWSAGEKLFF. This chain joins TRBV12-5 and TRBJ1-4; D ambiguous. Deletions cut 4 bases from V and 7 bases from J, with 10 bases between. CDR1 LGHNT and CDR2 FRNRAP come from the germline V gene. The CDR3 covers 13 residues.

A few counts support this clone. This sequence joins TRBV18 and TRBJ2-1, with 7 nucleotides matching TRBD2. V lost 0 bases and J lost 5; bases outside the gene matches: 7. The CDR3 is 16 amino acids. Germline V gene lookup returns CDR1 KGHSH and CDR2 LQKENI. The CDR3, as DNA: TGTGCCAGCTCACCACCGCAACTAGCGCGACACAATGAGCAGTTCTTC. It is translated as CASSPPQLARHNEQFF. The whole variable domain, filled in from reference TRBV18 and TRBJ2-1, reads NAGVMQNPRHLVRRRGQEARLRCSPMKGHSHVYWYRQLPEEGLKFMVYLQKENIIDESGMPKERFSAEFPKEGPSILRIQQVVRGDSAAYFCASSPPQLARHNEQFFGPGTRLTVL.

This clone turned up a few times. The chain combines TRBV29-1 with TRBJ2-1, with a weak D call TRBD2 (6 bases). V was pared by 5 bases and J by 8 bases, with 19 bases between. The germline CDR1 and CDR2 sequences are SQVTM and ANQGSEA. This CDR3 is 14 amino acids long. The DNA for the CDR3 is TGCAGCGTTATGGGCCCAGCCGGCGGGGATGAGCAGTTCTTC. Amino acids: CSVMGPAGGDEQFF.

This sequence joins TRBV4-1 and TRBJ2-1; tentative D call: TRBD2 (5 bases). Germline CDR1 and CDR2: MGHRA and YSYEKL. Trimming removed 6 bases at V and 8 bases at J, with 17 bases between. This CDR3 region has 14 residues. CDR3 in amino acids: CASSLSPSFDEQFF. The CDR3 DNA reads as TGCGCCAGCAGTCTATCCCCTAGCTTCGATGAGCAGTTCTTC.

A remark on this clone: Distinct nucleotide sequences in the sample also encode this CDR3. DNA of the CDR3: TGTGCCAGCTCACCCGGGACAGGGGACGAGCAGTACTTC. It specifies CASSPGTGDEQYF. J is TRBJ2-7 and V is TRBV18, with TRBD1 identical over 10 bases. Germline V CDR1 and CDR2: KGHSH, LQKENI. The CDR3 contains 13 residues. V dropped 3 bases and J dropped 5; count of bases not matched to a gene: 1. Full variable domain (remainder filled in from reference TRBV18 and TRBJ2-7): NAGVMQNPRHLVRRRGQEARLRCSPMKGHSHVYWYRQLPEEGLKFMVYLQKENIIDESGMPKERFSAEFPKEGPSILRIQQVVRGDSAAYFCASSPGTGDEQYFGPGTRLTVT.

This clone was observed a handful of times. The chain has TRBV29-1 and TRBJ2-2; D ambiguous. Germline CDR1 reads SQVTM; CDR2 reads ANQGSEA. Deletions cut 5 bases from V and 4 bases from J, with 11 bases between. This CDR3 is 13 amino acids long. CDR3 sequence reads: CSVLAIITGELFF. The CDR3 bases are TGCAGCGTTCTGGCAATCATCACCGGGGAGCTGTTTTTT.

This clone was seen only a few times. V usage is TRBV7-9 and J usage is TRBJ1-1, with D possibly being TRBD1 (5 bases). This CDR3 has 13 residues. V was pared by 5 bases and J by 1 base, with 8 bases between. Germline V gives CDR1 SEHNR, CDR2 FQNEAQ (reference sequence). DNA for the CDR3: TGTGCCAGCAGCGCAACAGGGAACACTGAAGCTTTCTTT. Encoded protein: CASSATGNTEAFF.

This clone was observed a single time. The genes are TRBV30 and TRBJ2-7; the match to TRBD2 covers 14 bases. Looked up from germline, CDR1 is GTSNPN and CDR2 is SVGIG (reference sequence). The CDR3 is made up of 15 amino acids. Germline trimming cut 6 bases from V and 6 bases from J; bases unmatched to any gene: 10. CDR3 sequence reads: CACSVGTSGSREQYF. The DNA for the CDR3 is TGTGCCTGTTCTGTCGGGACTAGCGGGAGCCGCGAGCAGTACTTC. Full variable domain (remainder filled in from reference TRBV30 and TRBJ2-7): SQTIHQWPATLVQPVGSPLSLECTVEGTSNPNLYWYRQAAGRGLQLLFYSVGIGQISSEVPQNLSASRPQDRQFILSSKKLLLSDSGFYLCACSVGTSGSREQYFGPGTRLTVT.

J is TRBJ1-4 and V is TRBV4-2; TRBD1 matches at 8 bases. Trimming cost V 4 bases and J 8 bases; bases outside gene matches: 9. CDR1 is LGHNA and CDR2 is YNFKEQ in the germline V gene. This CDR3 region has 15 residues. CDR3: CASSPKQGGDEKLFF. As DNA, the CDR3 is TGTGCCAGCAGCCCAAAACAGGGGGGGGACGAAAAACTGTTTTTT.